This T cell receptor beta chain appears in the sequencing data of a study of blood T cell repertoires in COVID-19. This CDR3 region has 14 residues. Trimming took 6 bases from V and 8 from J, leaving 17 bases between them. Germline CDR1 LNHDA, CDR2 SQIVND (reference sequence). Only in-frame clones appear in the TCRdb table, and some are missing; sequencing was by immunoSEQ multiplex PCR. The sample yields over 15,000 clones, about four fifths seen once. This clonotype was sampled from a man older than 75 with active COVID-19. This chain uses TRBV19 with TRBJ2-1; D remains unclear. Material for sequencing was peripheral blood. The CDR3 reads CASRYGLRGDEQFF. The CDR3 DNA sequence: TGTGCCAGTAGGTATGGGTTGAGAGGAGATGAGCAGTTCTTC.